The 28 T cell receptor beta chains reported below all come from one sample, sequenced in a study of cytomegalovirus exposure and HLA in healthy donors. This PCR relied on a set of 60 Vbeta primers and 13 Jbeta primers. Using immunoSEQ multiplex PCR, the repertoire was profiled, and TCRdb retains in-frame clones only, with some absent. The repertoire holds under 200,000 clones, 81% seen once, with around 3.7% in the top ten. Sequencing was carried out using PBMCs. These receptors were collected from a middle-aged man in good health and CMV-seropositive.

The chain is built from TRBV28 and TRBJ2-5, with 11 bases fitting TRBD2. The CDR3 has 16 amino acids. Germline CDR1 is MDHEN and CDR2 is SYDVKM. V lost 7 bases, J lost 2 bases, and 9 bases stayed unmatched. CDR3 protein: CASNSLAGGPQETQYF. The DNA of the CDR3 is TGTGCCAGCAACTCATTAGCGGGAGGGCCGCAAGAGACCCAGTACTTC.

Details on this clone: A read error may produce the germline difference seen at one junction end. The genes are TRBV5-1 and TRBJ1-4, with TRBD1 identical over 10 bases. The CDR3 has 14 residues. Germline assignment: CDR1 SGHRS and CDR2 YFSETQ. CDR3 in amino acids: CASTRDRGTEKLSF. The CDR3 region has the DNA TGCGCCAGCACCCGGGACAGGGGAACTGAAAAACTGTCTTTT.

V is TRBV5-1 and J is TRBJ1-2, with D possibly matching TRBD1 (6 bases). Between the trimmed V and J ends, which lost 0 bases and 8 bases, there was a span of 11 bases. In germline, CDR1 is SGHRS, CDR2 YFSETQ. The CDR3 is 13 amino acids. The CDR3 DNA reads TGCGCCAGCAGCTTGGACAGGGTTGACGGCTACACCTTC. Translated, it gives CASSLDRVDGYTF.

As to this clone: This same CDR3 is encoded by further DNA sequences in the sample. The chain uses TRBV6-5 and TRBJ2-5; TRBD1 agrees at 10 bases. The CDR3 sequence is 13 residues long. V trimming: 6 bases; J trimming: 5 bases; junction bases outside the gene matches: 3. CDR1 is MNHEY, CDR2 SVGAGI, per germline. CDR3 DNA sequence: TGTGCCAGCAGAGACAGGGGGCCTGAGACCCAGTACTTC. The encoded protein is CASRDRGPETQYF.

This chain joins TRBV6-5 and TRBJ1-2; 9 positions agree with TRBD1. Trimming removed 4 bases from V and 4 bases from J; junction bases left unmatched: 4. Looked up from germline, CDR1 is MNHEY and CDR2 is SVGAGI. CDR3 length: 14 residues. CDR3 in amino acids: CASSFGTGLYGYTF. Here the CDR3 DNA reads TGTGCCAGCAGTTTTGGGACAGGGCTCTATGGCTACACCTTC.

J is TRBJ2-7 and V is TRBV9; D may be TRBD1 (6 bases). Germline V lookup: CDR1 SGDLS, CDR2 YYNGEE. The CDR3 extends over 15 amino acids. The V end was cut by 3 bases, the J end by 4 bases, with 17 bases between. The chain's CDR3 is CASSAQGSGPYEQYF. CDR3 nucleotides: TGTGCCAGCAGCGCCCAGGGGAGCGGTCCTTACGAGCAGTACTTC.

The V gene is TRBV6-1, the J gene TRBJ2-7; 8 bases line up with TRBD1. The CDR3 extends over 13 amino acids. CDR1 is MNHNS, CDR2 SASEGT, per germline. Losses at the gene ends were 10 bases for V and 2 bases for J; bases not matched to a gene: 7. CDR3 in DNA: TGTGCCACCCAGGACAGGGCTACCTACGAGCAGTACTTC. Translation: CATQDRATYEQYF.

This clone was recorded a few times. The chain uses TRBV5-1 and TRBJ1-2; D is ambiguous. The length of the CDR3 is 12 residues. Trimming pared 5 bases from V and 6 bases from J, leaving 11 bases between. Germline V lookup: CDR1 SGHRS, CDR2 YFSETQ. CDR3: CASRDQEDGYTF. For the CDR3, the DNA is TGCGCCAGCAGGGATCAGGAGGATGGCTACACCTTC.

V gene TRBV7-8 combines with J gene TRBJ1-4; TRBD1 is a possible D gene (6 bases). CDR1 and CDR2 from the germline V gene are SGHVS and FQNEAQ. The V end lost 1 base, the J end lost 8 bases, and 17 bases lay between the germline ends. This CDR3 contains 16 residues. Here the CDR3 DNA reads TGTGCCAGCAGCTTAGGGGGACACCAGTGGAAGGAAAAACTGTTTTTT. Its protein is CASSLGGHQWKEKLFF.

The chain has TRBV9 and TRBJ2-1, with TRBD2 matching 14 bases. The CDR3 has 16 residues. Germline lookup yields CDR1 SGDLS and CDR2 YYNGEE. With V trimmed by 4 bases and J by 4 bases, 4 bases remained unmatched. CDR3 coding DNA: TGTGCCAGCAGCATCGGGACTAGCGGGGGTTACAATGAGCAGTTCTTC. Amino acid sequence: CASSIGTSGGYNEQFF.

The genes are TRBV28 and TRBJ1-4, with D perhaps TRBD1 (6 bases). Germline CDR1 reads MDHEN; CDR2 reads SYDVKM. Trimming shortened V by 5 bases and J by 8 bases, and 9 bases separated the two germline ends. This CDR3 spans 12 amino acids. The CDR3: CASSRGGEKLFF. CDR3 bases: TGTGCCAGCAGTAGGGGGGGAGAAAAACTGTTTTTT.

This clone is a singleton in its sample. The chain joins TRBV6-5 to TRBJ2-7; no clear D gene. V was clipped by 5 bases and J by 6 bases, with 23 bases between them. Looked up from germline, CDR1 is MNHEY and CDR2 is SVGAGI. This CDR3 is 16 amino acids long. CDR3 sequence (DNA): TGTGCCAGCAGTCACTATCGGTCTACCTCGAGAAGCGAGCAGTACTTC. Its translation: CASSHYRSTSRSEQYF.

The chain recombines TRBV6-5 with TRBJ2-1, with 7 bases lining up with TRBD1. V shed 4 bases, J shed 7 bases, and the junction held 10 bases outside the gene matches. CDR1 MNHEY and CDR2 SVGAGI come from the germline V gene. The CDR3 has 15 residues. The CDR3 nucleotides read TGTGCCAGCAGTTTCCATCAGGGGGTCAGAAATGAGCAGTTCTTC. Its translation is CASSFHQGVRNEQFF.

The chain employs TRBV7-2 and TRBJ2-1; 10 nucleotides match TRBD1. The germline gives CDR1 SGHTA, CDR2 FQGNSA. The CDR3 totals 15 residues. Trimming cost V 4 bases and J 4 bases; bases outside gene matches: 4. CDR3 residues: CASSSWTGGYNEQFF. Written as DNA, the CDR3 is TGTGCCAGCAGCTCCTGGACAGGGGGTTACAATGAGCAGTTCTTC.

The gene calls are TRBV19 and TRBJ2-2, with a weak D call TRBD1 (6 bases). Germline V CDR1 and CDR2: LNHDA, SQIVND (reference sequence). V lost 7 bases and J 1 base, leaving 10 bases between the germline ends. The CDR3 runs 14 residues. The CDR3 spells CASIGRGNTGELFF. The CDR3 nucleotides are TGTGCCAGTATAGGCAGGGGGAACACCGGGGAGCTGTTTTTT.

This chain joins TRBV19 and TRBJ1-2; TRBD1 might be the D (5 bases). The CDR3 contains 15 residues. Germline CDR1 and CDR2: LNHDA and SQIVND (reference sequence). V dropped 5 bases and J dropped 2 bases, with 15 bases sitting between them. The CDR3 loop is CASSAPGHWNYGYTF. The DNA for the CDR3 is TGTGCCAGTAGTGCGCCCGGACACTGGAACTATGGCTACACCTTC.

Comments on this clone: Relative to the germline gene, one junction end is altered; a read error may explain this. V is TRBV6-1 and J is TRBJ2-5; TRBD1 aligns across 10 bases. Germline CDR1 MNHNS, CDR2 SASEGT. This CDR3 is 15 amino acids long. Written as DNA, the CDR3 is TGTGCCATCAGTGACAGGGACAGGGGAATAGAGACCCAGTACTTC. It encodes CAISDRDRGIETQYF.

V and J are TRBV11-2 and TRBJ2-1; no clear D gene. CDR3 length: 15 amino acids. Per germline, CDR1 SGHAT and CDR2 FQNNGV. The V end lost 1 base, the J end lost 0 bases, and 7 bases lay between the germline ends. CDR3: CASSLVTSSYNEQFF. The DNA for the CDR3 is TGTGCCAGCAGCTTAGTAACAAGCTCCTACAATGAGCAGTTCTTC.

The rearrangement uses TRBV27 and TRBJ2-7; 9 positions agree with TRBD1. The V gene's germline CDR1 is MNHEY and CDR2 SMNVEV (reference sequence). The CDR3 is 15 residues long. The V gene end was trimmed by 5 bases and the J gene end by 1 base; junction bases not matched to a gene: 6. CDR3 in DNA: TGTGCCAGCAGTACACAGGGGGCGCTGTCCTACGAGCAGTACTTC. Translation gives CASSTQGALSYEQYF.

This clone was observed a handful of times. CDR3 nucleotide sequence: TGTGCCAGTCAGTTGGGCTTCGCCTCGGATACGCAGTATTTT. Protein sequence: CASQLGFASDTQYF. The chain couples TRBV11-1 to TRBJ2-3; D remains unclear. Per germline, CDR1 SGHAT and CDR2 FQDESV (reference sequence). The V gene lost 9 bases and the J gene lost 6 bases, with 19 bases spanning the gap. The CDR3 is 14 residues long.

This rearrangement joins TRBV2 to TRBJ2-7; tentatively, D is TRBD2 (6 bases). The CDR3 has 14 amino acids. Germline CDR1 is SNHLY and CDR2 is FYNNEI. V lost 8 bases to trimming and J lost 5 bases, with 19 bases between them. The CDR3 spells CASLSRAGKDEQYF. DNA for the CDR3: TGTGCCAGCCTGTCGAGGGCGGGAAAAGACGAGCAGTACTTC.

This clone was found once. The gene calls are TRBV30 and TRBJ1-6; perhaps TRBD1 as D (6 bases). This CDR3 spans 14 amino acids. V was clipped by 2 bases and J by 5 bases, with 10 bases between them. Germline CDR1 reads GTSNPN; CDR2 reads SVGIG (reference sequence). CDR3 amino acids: CAWSTRQDNSPLHF. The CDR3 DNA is TGTGCCTGGAGTACCCGACAGGATAATTCACCCCTCCACTTT. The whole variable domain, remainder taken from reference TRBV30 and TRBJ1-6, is SQTIHQWPATLVQPVGSPLSLECTVEGTSNPNLYWYRQAAGRGLQLLFYSVGIGQISSEVPQNLSASRPQDRQFILSSKKLLLSDSGFYLCAWSTRQDNSPLHFGNGTRLTVT.

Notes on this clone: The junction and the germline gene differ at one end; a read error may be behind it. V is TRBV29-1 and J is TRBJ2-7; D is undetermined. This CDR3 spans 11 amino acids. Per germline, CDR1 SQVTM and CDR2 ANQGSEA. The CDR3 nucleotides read TGCAGCGTGGCCGGGTCCTACGGGCAGTACTTC. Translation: CSVAGSYGQYF.

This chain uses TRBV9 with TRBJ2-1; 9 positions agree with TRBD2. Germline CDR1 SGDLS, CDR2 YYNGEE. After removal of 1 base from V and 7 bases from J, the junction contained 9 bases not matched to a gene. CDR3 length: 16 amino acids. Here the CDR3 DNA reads TGTGCCAGCAGCGTAAATCCTAGCGGGATAGGAAATGAGCAGTTCTTC. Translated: CASSVNPSGIGNEQFF.

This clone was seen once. CDR3 amino acids: CASSKVGQTDYEQYF. The DNA of the CDR3 is TGTGCCAGCAGCAAAGTAGGGCAGACAGACTACGAGCAGTACTTC. The J gene is TRBJ2-7, the V gene TRBV21-1; the table calls TRBD1, which could not be checked here. TRBV21-1 is a listed pseudogene. The CDR3 contains 15 residues.

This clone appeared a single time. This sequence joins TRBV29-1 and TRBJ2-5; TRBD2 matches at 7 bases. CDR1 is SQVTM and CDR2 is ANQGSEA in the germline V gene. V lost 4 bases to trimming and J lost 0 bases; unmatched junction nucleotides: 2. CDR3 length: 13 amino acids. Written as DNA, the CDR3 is TGCAGCGTTGGGGGAGGGTACCAAGAGACCCAGTACTTC. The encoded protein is CSVGGGYQETQYF.

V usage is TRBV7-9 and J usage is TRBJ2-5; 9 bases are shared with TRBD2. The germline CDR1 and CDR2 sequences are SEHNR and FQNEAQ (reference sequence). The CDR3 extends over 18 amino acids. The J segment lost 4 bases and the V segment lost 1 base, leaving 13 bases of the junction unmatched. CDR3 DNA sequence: TGTGCCAGCAGCTTAGTTGCTCCCTTAGCGGGAGACCCAGAGACCCAGTACTTC. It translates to CASSLVAPLAGDPETQYF. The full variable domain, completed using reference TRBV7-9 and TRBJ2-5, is DTGVSQNPRHKITKRGQNVTFRCDPISEHNRLYWYRQTLGQGPEFLTYFQNEAQLEKSRLLSDRFSAERPKGSFSTLEIQRTEQGDSAMYLCASSLVAPLAGDPETQYFGPGTRLLVL.

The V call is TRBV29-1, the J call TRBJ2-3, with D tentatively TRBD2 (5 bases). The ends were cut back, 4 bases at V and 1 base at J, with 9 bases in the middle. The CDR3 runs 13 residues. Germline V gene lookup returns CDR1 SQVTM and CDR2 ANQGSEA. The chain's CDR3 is CSVARGGTDTQYF. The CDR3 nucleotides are TGCAGCGTTGCTCGGGGAGGCACAGATACGCAGTATTTT.